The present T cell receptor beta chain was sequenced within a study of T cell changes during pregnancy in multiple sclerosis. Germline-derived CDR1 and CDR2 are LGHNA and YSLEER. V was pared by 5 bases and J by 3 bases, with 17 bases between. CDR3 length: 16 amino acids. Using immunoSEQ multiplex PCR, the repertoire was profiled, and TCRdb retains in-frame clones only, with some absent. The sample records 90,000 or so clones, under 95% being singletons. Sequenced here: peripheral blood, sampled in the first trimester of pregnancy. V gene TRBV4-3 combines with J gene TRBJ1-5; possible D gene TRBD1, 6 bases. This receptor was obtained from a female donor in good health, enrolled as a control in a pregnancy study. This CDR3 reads CASSLSTGMYNQPQHF. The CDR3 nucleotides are TGCGCCAGCAGCTTATCAACAGGGATGTACAATCAGCCCCAGCATTTT.